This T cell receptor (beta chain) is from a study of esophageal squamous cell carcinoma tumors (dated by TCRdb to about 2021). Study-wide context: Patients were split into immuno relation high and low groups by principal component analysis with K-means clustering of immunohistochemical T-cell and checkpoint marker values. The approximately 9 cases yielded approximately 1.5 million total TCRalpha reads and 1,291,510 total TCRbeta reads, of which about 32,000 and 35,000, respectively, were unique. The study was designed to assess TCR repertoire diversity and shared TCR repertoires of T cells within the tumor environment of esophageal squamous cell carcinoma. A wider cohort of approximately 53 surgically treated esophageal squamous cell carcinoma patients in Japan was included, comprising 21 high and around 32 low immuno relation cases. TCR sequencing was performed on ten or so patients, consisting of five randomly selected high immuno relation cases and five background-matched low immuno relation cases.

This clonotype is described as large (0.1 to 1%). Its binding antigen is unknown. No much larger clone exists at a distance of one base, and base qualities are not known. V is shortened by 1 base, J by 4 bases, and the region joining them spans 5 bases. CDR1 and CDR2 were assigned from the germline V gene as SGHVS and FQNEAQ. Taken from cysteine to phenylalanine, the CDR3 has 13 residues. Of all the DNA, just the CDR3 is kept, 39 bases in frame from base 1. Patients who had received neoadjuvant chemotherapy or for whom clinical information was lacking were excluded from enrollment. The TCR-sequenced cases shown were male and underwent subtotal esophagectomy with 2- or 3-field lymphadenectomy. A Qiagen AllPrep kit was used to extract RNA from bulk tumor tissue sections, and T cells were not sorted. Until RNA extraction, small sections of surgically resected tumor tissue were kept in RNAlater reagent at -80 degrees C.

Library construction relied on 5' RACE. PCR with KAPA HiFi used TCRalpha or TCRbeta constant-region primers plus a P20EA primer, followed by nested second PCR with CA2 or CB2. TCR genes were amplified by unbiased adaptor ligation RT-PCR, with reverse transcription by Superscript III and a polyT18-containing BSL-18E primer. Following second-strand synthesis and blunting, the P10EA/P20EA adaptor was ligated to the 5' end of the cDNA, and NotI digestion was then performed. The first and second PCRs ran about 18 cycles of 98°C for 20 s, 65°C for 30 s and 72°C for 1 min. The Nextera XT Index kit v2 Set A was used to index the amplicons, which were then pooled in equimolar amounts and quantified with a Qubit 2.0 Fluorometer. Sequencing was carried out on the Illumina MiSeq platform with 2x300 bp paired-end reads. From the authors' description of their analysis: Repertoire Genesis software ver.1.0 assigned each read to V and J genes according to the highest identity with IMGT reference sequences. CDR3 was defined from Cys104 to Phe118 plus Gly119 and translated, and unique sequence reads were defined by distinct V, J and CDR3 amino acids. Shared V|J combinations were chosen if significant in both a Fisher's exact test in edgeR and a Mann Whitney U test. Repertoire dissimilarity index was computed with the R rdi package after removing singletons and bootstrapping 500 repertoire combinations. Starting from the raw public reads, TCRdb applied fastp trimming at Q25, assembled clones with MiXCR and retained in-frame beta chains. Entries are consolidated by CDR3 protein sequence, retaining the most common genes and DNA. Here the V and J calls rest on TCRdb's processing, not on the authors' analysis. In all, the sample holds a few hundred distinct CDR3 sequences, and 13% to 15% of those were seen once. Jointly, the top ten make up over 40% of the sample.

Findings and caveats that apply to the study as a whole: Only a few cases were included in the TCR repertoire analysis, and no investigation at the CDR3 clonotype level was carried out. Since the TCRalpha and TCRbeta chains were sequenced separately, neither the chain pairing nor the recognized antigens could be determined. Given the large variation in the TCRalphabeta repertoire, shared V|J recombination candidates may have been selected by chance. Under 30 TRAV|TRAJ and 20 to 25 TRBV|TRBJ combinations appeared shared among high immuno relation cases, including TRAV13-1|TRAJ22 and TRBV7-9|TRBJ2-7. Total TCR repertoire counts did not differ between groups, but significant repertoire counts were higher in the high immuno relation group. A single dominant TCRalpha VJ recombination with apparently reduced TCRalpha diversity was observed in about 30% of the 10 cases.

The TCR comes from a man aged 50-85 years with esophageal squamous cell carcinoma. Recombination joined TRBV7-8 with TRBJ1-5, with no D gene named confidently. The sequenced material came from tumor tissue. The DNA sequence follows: TGTGCCAGCAGCTTAGGATTTAATCAGCCCCAGCATTTT. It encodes CASSLGFNQPQHF.